A selection of T cell receptor beta chains follows, all from one sample in a study of vaccination effects on CD4 cells after COVID-19. TCRdb's copy holds only in-frame clones and misses some; the assay was immunoSEQ multiplex PCR. The table lists tens of thousands of clones, around 80% of them singletons. These TCRs are of unknown antigen specificity. Sequencing was performed on CD4+ T cells from PBMCs cultured with HCoV-229E spike peptides, taken after COVID-19 vaccination. The receptor set was obtained from a human donor who received a COVID-19 vaccine. The conserved cysteine and the conserved F or W are not part of the CDR3 here. A D gene is named only where the DNA matches it firmly. Clone size is shown for a subset of rows, as once, few, many or a class of expanded clone.

v_gene	abundance	d_gene	CDR3aa
TRBV5-6	.	TRBD1	ASSRDRDQPQH
TRBV23-1	.	TRBD1	ASSVQGVDADTQY
TRBV11-2	.	.	ASSLGPVSTEAF
TRBV6-5	.	.	ASRLAGDNQETQY
TRBV7-9	.	.	ASSLVDTDTQY
TRBV7-9	.	TRBD1	ASSPRQGSYGYT
TRBV27	.	.	ASSLISGGNTEAF
TRBV7-8	.	.	ASSLPATDTQY
TRBV9	.	TRBD2	ASSVVARGRDNEQF
TRBV27	.	.	ASSQAGAQYTDTQY
TRBV9	.	TRBD2	ASASGGAGTDTQY
TRBV9	.	.	ASSHPLGGYT
TRBV6-2/TRBV6-3	medium-sized	.	ASSYSIGNYGYT
TRBV6-2/TRBV6-3	.	.	ASSTGLKTQY
TRBV14	.	.	ASSQDSPRYGYT